This T cell receptor (beta chain) is drawn from a study of blood T cells in healthy people across ages. PCR was performed a second time for about 7 to 11 cycles using a sample-barcoded 5' primer and a J-beta primer mix. TCRdb reprocessed the 5' RACE reads with MiXCR, giving one entry per CDR3 protein. Of about 510,000 distinct CDR3 sequences listed, approximately 26% are singletons. CDR1 is DFQATT and CDR2 is SNEGSKA in the germline V gene (reference sequence). This CDR3 is 13 amino acids long. Of note for this clonotype: At one of its ends the junction is not consistent with the germline gene, which may arise from a read error.

These data were also filed under a second study, of T cells of mothers and their children.

Material: blood. This TCR derives from a boy under 10 years old in good health. The V gene is TRBV20-1, the J gene TRBJ2-2; D unresolved. CDR3 sequence: CSASSANTGELFF. DNA for the CDR3: TGCAGCGCTAGTTCGGCGAACACCGGGGAGCTGTTTTTT.